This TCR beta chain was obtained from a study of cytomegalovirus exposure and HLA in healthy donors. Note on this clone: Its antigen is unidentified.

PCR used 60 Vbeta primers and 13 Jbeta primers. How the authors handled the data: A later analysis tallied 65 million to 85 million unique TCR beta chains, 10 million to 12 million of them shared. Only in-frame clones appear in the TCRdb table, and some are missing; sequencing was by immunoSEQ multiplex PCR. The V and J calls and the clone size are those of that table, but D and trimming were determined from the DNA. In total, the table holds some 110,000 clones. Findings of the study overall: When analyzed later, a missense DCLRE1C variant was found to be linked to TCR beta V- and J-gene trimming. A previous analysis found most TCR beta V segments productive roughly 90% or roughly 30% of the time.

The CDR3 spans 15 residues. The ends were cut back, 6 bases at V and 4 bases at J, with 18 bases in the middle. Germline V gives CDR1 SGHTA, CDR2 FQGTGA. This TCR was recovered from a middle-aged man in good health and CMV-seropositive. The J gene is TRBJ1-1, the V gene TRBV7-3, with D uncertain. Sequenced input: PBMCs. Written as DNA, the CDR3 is TGTGCCAGCAGAGCTTCCCCGGGTCCGGGCACTGAAGCTTTCTTT. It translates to CASRASPGPGTEAFF.